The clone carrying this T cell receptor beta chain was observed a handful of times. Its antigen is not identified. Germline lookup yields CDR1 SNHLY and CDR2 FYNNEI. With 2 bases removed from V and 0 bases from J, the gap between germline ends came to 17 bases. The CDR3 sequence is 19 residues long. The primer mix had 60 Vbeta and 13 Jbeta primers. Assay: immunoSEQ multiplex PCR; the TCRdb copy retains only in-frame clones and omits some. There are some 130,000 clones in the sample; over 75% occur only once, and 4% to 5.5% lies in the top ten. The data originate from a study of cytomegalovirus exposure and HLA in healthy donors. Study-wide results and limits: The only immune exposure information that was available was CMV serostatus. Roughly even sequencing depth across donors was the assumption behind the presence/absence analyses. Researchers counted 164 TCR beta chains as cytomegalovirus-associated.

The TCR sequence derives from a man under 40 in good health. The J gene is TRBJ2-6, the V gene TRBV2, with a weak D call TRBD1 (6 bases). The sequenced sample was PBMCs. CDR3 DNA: TGTGCCAGCAGTGAAATACAGGGCCGCTTGAACTCTGGGGCCAACGTCCTGACTTTC. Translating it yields CASSEIQGRLNSGANVLTF.